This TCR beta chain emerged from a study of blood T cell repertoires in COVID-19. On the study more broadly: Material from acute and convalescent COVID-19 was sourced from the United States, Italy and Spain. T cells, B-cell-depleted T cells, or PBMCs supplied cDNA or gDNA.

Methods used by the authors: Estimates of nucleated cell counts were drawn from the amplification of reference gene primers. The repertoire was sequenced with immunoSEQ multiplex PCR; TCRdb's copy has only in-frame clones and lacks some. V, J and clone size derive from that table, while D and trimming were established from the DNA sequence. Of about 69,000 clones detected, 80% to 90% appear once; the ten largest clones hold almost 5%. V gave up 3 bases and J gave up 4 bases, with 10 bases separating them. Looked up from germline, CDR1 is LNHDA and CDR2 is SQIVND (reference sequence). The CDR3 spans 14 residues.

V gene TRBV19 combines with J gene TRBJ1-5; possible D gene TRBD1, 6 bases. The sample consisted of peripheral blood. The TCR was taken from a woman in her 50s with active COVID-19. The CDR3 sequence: CASSMATGNQPQHF. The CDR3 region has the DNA TGTGCCAGTAGTATGGCGACAGGAAATCAGCCCCAGCATTTT.